This TCR beta chain was identified in a study of blood T cell repertoires in COVID-19. Study at large: COVID-19 samples from acute and convalescent phases originated in the United States, Italy and Spain.

The count of this clone is one. Authors' data handling: The authors estimated nucleated cell counts from reference gene primer amplification. TCRdb's table, derived via immunoSEQ multiplex PCR, lists solely in-frame clones and lacks some. Clone size and the V and J calls come from that table; the DNA yielded D and trimming. Of 200,000 or so clones in the sample, about four fifths were seen once. V dropped 0 bases and J dropped 8; count of bases not matched to a gene: 8. The CDR3 has 15 amino acids. Germline loops: CDR1 SGHNT, CDR2 YYREEE (reference sequence). The receptor was isolated from a man in his forties who had recovered from COVID-19. The sample consisted of PBMCs or T cells enriched from blood (not recorded which). V and J are TRBV5-4 and TRBJ2-1, with TRBD1 matching 7 bases. The CDR3, as DNA: TGTGCCAGCAGCTTGGGACAGGGTACCCTCTATGAGCAGTTCTTC. It translates to CASSLGQGTLYEQFF.